This T cell receptor (beta chain) was observed in a study of CD8 T cells in Susac syndrome. Reverse transcription used about 0.45 to 1 ug RNA and random hexamers. TCRdb redid the calling of the immunoSEQ multiplex PCR reads with MiXCR, one entry per CDR3 protein. This repertoire shows 240,000 or so distinct CDR3 sequences, 90% to 96% found once; its top ten account for about 0.095%. The germline V gene encodes CDR1 KGHDR and CDR2 SFDVKD. The CDR3 has 13 residues. With 8 bases removed from V and 0 bases from J, the gap between germline ends came to 7 bases. This clonotype is a singleton in its sample. Patients with Susac syndrome met diagnostic criteria that were recently defined for definite or probable disease. Purification of the CD8+ and CD4+ T cells relied on negative isolation, and TEMRA cells underwent FACS enrichment.

The gene calls are TRBV24-1 and TRBJ2-1, with a possible D match to TRBD2 (6 bases). This clonotype was obtained from a human donor with Susac syndrome. Material: CD4+ T cells from PBMCs. For the CDR3, the DNA is TGTGCCACCACAGCGGGCTCCTACAATGAGCAGTTCTTC. This translates into CATTAGSYNEQFF.